Listed here are 16 T cell receptor beta chains from one sample, sequenced in a study of T cells in Graves' hyperthyroidism and ophthalmopathy. Using RNA transcripts as the source, TCR beta CDR3 regions were amplified. First-round RT-PCR with HTBI primers amplified the TCR CDR3 region. TCRdb redid the calling of the multiplex PCR reads with MiXCR, one entry per CDR3 protein. The table has 460,000 or so distinct CDR3 sequences, over 13% seen once; the top ten hold around 17%. The sample taken for sequencing was blood. These receptors were collected from a woman younger than 35 with Graves' hyperthyroidism.

The rearrangement joins TRBV29-1 to TRBJ2-5, with a possible D match to TRBD1 (5 bases). V lost 5 bases and J lost 5, with 18 bases in between. Germline CDR1 reads SQVTM; CDR2 reads ANQGSEA. This CDR3 has 14 residues. CDR3 amino acids: CSVKNQGLWETQYF. CDR3 coding DNA: TGCAGCGTTAAAAATCAGGGCTTGTGGGAGACCCAGTACTTC.

The rearrangement joins TRBV7-3 to TRBJ1-5; D is uncertain. Germline-derived CDR1 and CDR2 are SGHTA and FQGTGA. The CDR3 has 14 amino acids. Trimming stripped 5 bases from V and 3 bases from J, with 11 bases between. For the CDR3, the DNA is TGTGCCAGCAGCCCGCAATTCTCCAATCAGCCCCAGCATTTT. Translating it yields CASSPQFSNQPQHF.

This clonotype was observed a few times. The chain recombines TRBV7-9 with TRBJ2-1; D ambiguous. Germline-derived CDR1 and CDR2 are SEHNR and FQNEAQ (reference sequence). Trimming left V 2 bases short and J 9 bases short, with 14 bases between. The CDR3 is made up of 14 amino acids. The DNA of the CDR3 is TGTGCCAGCAGCTTATCCGCGTTTCCGGGTGAGCAGTTCTTC. Amino acid sequence: CASSLSAFPGEQFF.

This clonotype has a handful of counts. The genes are TRBV19 and TRBJ2-2; 13 bases match TRBD2. Per germline, CDR1 LNHDA and CDR2 SQIVND (reference sequence). Trimming removed 4 bases from V and 4 bases from J; junction bases left unmatched: 12. This CDR3 region has 19 residues. CDR3 nucleotides: TGTGCCAGTAGTAGAGCCTGGACTAGCGGGAGCGGTGGCACCGGGGAGCTGTTTTTT. Translated, it gives CASSRAWTSGSGGTGELFF.

V usage is TRBV7-2 and J usage is TRBJ1-3; D is perhaps TRBD1 (6 bases). CDR3 length equals 14 residues. Trimming cost V 5 bases and J 4 bases, with 12 bases left between them. Germline CDR1 is SGHTA and CDR2 is FQGNSA. The CDR3 spells CASSPQTGGNTIYF. The CDR3, as DNA: TGTGCCAGCAGCCCCCAGACAGGCGGAAACACCATATATTTT.

This clonotype was observed many times. CDR3 DNA sequence: TGTGCCAGCAGTTACCGAAGACCGGGACAGACCACAGATACGCAGTATTTT. This translates into CASSYRRPGQTTDTQYF. The chain couples TRBV6-5 to TRBJ2-3; 7 nucleotides align to TRBD1. Germline-derived CDR1 and CDR2 are MNHEY and SVGAGI. CDR3 length: 17 residues. Trimming at V came to 2 bases and at J to 2 bases, leaving 10 bases not matched to a gene.

There are many counts of this clonotype. The chain joins TRBV27 to TRBJ1-2; 12 positions agree with TRBD1. Per germline, CDR1 MNHEY and CDR2 SMNVEV (reference sequence). After removal of 2 bases from V and 7 bases from J, the junction contained 14 bases not matched to a gene. The length of the CDR3 is 18 residues. The CDR3 nucleotides are TGTGCCAGCAGTTTAAGGGCTGGAACGGGACAGGGGGCTGTTGGCTACACCTTC. Amino acids: CASSLRAGTGQGAVGYTF.

This rearrangement joins TRBV5-4 to TRBJ2-3; D remains unclear. CDR1 SGHNT and CDR2 YYREEE come from the germline V gene (reference sequence). This CDR3 is built from 14 residues. Trimming left V 6 bases short and J 0 bases short, with 11 bases between. CDR3 sequence reads: CASNLAFSTDTQYF. The DNA of the CDR3 is TGTGCCAGCAATTTAGCCTTCAGCACAGATACGCAGTATTTT.

The table lists this clonotype with many counts. J is TRBJ2-2 and V is TRBV28, with 8 nucleotides matching TRBD1. CDR3 length: 15 amino acids. Looked up from germline, CDR1 is MDHEN and CDR2 is SYDVKM. Losses at the gene ends were 0 bases for V and 5 bases for J; bases not matched to a gene: 2. The CDR3 DNA is TGTGCCAGCAGTTTATGGGACAGGGTAACCGGGGAGCTGTTTTTT. Translating it yields CASSLWDRVTGELFF.

This clonotype was seen ten or more times. The CDR3 protein is CASSWDRGYGYTF. The CDR3 DNA sequence: TGTGCCAGCAGTTGGGACAGGGGCTATGGCTACACCTTC. This chain uses TRBV27 with TRBJ1-2; 10 positions agree with TRBD1. V was pared by 4 bases and J by 4 bases, with 0 bases of the junction left unmatched. The CDR3 consists of 13 residues. Germline CDR1 reads MNHEY; CDR2 reads SMNVEV (reference sequence).

The V call is TRBV6-1, the J call TRBJ1-1; D is perhaps TRBD1 (5 bases). Per germline, CDR1 MNHNS and CDR2 SASEGT. V was shortened by 6 bases and J by 1 base, with 12 bases between the two germline ends. CDR3 length equals 14 residues. CDR3 nucleotide sequence: TGTGCCAGCAGACAAACCGGGGGGAACACTGAAGCTTTCTTT. Translation gives CASRQTGGNTEAFF.

This clonotype was detected ten times or more. The V gene is TRBV12-3 or TRBV12-4, the J gene TRBJ1-3, with D tentatively TRBD1 (6 bases). Trimming shortened V by 8 bases and J by 7 bases, and 6 bases separated the two germline ends. The CDR3 consists of 10 residues. The CDR3 region is CASGGNTIYF. The CDR3 DNA follows: TGTGCCAGCGGGGGCAACACCATATATTTT.

This clonotype was recorded many times. The V and J genes are TRBV3-1 and TRBJ2-7, with 8 bases lining up with TRBD2. Trimming took 4 bases from V and 6 from J; bases not matched to a gene: 5. The CDR3 extends over 13 amino acids. CDR1 is LGHDT and CDR2 is YNNKEL in the germline V gene (reference sequence). The CDR3, as DNA: TGTGCCAGCAGCCCACCAGCGGGAGCCGAGCAGTACTTC. It is translated as CASSPPAGAEQYF.

This clonotype was counted ten times or more. The V gene is TRBV2, the J gene TRBJ1-6; D remains unclear. The V end was cut by 3 bases, the J end by 10 bases, with 13 bases between. CDR3 length equals 14 residues. Germline-derived CDR1 and CDR2 are SNHLY and FYNNEI. As DNA, the CDR3 is TGTGCCAGCAGTGACTCTCGAGGGTTGTCACCCCTCCACTTT. This translates into CASSDSRGLSPLHF.

This clonotype has ten or more counts. The V call is TRBV15, the J call TRBJ2-1; a weak D match, TRBD1 (6 bases). Germline CDR1 reads LNHNV; CDR2 reads YYDKDF (reference sequence). The CDR3 spans 16 residues. Trimming removed 6 bases from V and 1 base from J, with 16 bases in between. As DNA, the CDR3 is TGTGCCACCAGTTCAGTCAGGGGTGTTTCCTACAATGAGCAGTTCTTC. Encoded protein: CATSSVRGVSYNEQFF.

Notes on this clonotype: An end of the junction differs from the germline gene, which may be a read error. J is TRBJ2-5 and V is TRBV5-1; 9 positions match TRBD2. CDR1 and CDR2 (germline): SGHRS, YFSETQ. This CDR3 region has 17 residues. The CDR3 nucleotides are TGCGCCAGCAGCCCTACACGGGGATTAGCGGGAGAAGAGACCCTGTACTTC. Amino acid sequence: CASSPTRGLAGEETLYF. The full variable domain, in which reference TRBV5-1 and TRBJ2-5 provide the parts outside the CDR3, is KAGVTQTPRYLIKTRGQQVTLSCSPISGHRSVSWYQQTPGQGLQFLFEYFSETQRNKGNFPGRFSGRQFSNSRSEMNVSTLELGDSALYLCASSPTRGLAGEETLYFGPGTRLLVL.